The 18 T cell receptor beta chains reported below all come from one sample, sequenced in a study of T cells in Graves' hyperthyroidism and ophthalmopathy. RNA transcripts yielded amplified TCR beta CDR3 regions. HTBI primers were employed in a first-round RT-PCR of the TCR CDR3. One entry per CDR3 protein, called by TCRdb with MiXCR from the multiplex PCR reads. This table has 450,000 to 700,000 distinct CDR3 sequences, 35% to 55% appearing once. Sequenced input: peripheral blood or thyroid tissue (not recorded which). These receptors came from an adult woman with Graves' disease, either hyperthyroidism or ophthalmopathy (not recorded which).

This clonotype has a count of ten or more. The V gene is TRBV12-3 or TRBV12-4, the J gene TRBJ2-2; 7 nucleotides agree with TRBD2. The CDR3 runs to 16 residues. V shed 2 bases, J shed 2 bases, and the junction held 5 bases outside the gene matches. In DNA form, the CDR3 reads TGTGCCAGCAGTTTATTAGCGGGCCATAACACCGGGGAGCTGTTTTTT. Its translation: CASSLLAGHNTGELFF.

This chain links TRBV6-1 with TRBJ1-2; D gene unclear. This CDR3 has 14 amino acids. V was clipped by 2 bases and J by 6 bases, with 13 bases between them. The germline V gene encodes CDR1 MNHNS and CDR2 SASEGT. The CDR3 sequence: CASSEWERVNGYTF. The CDR3 nucleotides read TGTGCCAGCAGTGAATGGGAAAGGGTTAATGGCTACACCTTC.

This clonotype was counted many times. This chain joins TRBV7-9 and TRBJ2-7; TRBD2 matches at 8 bases. Germline CDR1 reads SEHNR; CDR2 reads FQNEAQ (reference sequence). Losses at the gene ends were 5 bases for V and 0 bases for J; bases not matched to a gene: 6. This CDR3 is 15 amino acids long. CDR3 amino acids: CASSPSSGPSYEQYF. The CDR3 DNA reads TGTGCCAGCAGCCCCTCTAGCGGGCCCTCCTACGAGCAGTACTTC.

CDR3 DNA: TGTGCCCCCAGTATCGGAGTACCCGTCTATGGCTACACCTTC. It codes for CAPSIGVPVYGYTF. The chain recombines TRBV7-2 with TRBJ1-2; D remains ambiguous. Germline V gives CDR1 SGHTA, CDR2 FQGNSA. Trimming shortened V by 11 bases and J by 4 bases, and 20 bases separated the two germline ends. CDR3 length: 14 amino acids.

There are many counts of this clonotype. The chain is built from TRBV12-3 or TRBV12-4 and TRBJ1-6; the D is unclear. V lost 1 base and J 6 bases, leaving 7 bases between the germline ends. The CDR3 has 14 residues. DNA of the CDR3: TGTGCCAGCAGTTTAGGACTGGTTAATTCACCCCTCCACTTT. It yields the protein CASSLGLVNSPLHF.

This clonotype was detected only once. One end of the junction varies from germline; a read error may be responsible. The chain carries TRBV12-3 or TRBV12-4 and TRBJ1-1; D remains unclear. CDR3 length equals 11 residues. The CDR3 DNA reads as TGTGCCAGCAGCCCCTCCCTTGAATCTTTCTTT. It is translated as CASSPSLESFF.

This clonotype was observed a few times. The rearrangement joins TRBV7-2 to TRBJ2-6, with 7 bases aligning to TRBD1. The ends lost 5 bases at V and 0 bases at J; junction bases unmatched: 13. The CDR3 has 19 residues. CDR1 and CDR2 from the germline V gene are SGHTA and FQGNSA. The CDR3 DNA follows: TGTGCCAGCAGCATGTCACAGGGGCCCACCCTCTCTGGGGCCAACGTCCTGACTTTC. Protein product: CASSMSQGPTLSGANVLTF. Full variable domain (outside the CDR3, taken from reference TRBV7-2 and TRBJ2-6): GAGVSQSPSNKVTEKGKDVELRCDPISGHTALYWYRQSLGQGLEFLIYFQGNSAPDKSGLPSDRFSAERTGGSVSTLTIQRTQQEDSAVYLCASSMSQGPTLSGANVLTFGAGSRLTVL.

The V gene is TRBV12-3 or TRBV12-4, the J gene TRBJ1-1; perhaps TRBD1 as D (6 bases). This CDR3 comprises 17 residues. The ends were cut back, 1 base at V and 0 bases at J, with 15 bases in the middle. The CDR3 coding sequence is TGTGCCAGCAGTTTAGGCAGGGGACAATCCATGAACACTGAAGCTTTCTTT. This translates into CASSLGRGQSMNTEAFF.

Ten or more counts support this clonotype. The rearrangement links TRBV28 to TRBJ1-2, with D perhaps matching TRBD1 (5 bases). The CDR3 has 14 amino acids. In germline, CDR1 is MDHEN, CDR2 SYDVKM. Trimming cost V 2 bases and J 5 bases, with 12 bases left between them. The CDR3 region is CASSLRGLGYGYTF. The CDR3 nucleotides are TGTGCCAGCAGTTTAAGGGGTCTCGGGTATGGCTACACCTTC.

A remark on this clonotype: The CDR3 does not close with the conserved phenylalanine or tryptophan, likely indicating a read error. No DNA is shown, since the ends of the CDR3 on it are uncertain; the CDR3 is the one TCRdb lists. This sequence joins TRBV7-3 and TRBJ1-3. The CDR3 contains 8 residues when both ends are counted. Germline assignment: CDR1 SGHTA and CDR2 FQGTGA. CDR3 amino acids: CASSDPNT.

This clonotype showed up many times. The chain has TRBV30 and TRBJ1-1; a weak D match, TRBD1 (5 bases). The V end was cut by 3 bases, the J end by 0 bases, with 8 bases between. Germline loops: CDR1 GTSNPN, CDR2 SVGIG (reference sequence). The CDR3 loop spans 13 amino acids. The CDR3 loop reads CAWSETVNTEAFF. In DNA form, the CDR3 reads TGTGCCTGGAGCGAGACAGTGAACACTGAAGCTTTCTTT.

This clonotype occurred many times. The chain is built from TRBV10-3 and TRBJ2-7; perhaps TRBD2 as D (5 bases). Trimming removed 6 bases from V and 6 bases from J, with 21 bases in between. Looked up from germline, CDR1 is ENHRY and CDR2 is SYGVKD. This CDR3 has 15 amino acids. This CDR3 is CAISERGAPASEQYF. The CDR3, as DNA: TGTGCCATCAGCGAACGGGGAGCCCCCGCAAGCGAGCAGTACTTC.

This clonotype has at least ten counts. The V and J genes are TRBV9 and TRBJ1-1; 8 nucleotides agree with TRBD1. The CDR3 runs 13 residues. Looked up from germline, CDR1 is SGDLS and CDR2 is YYNGEE. V was pared by 3 bases and J by 6 bases, with 4 bases of the junction left unmatched. This chain's CDR3 is CASSETGDSEAFF. The CDR3 DNA is TGTGCCAGCAGCGAGACAGGGGACTCTGAAGCTTTCTTT.

The rearrangement links TRBV24-1 to TRBJ2-1; the match to TRBD2 covers 7 bases. The V segment lost 6 bases and the J segment 0 bases; nucleotides outside the gene matches: 4. The CDR3 totals 15 residues. The germline CDR1 and CDR2 sequences are KGHDR and SFDVKD. The CDR3 DNA reads TGTGCCACCAGTACGACGGGAGGCTCCTACAATGAGCAGTTCTTC. Amino acids: CATSTTGGSYNEQFF.

This clonotype has at least ten counts. The chain employs TRBV6-1 and TRBJ1-1, with D possibly TRBD1 on 5 matching bases. The CDR3 is made up of 15 amino acids. Deletions cut 2 bases from V and 4 bases from J, with 14 bases between. The germline CDR1 and CDR2 sequences are MNHNS and SASEGT. In DNA form, the CDR3 reads TGTGCCAGCAGTGAAATGAGGGGAAGGGTCACTGAAGCTTTCTTT. Translation: CASSEMRGRVTEAFF.

The V call is TRBV19, the J call TRBJ1-1; perhaps TRBD1 as D (5 bases). The CDR3 is 14 amino acids. CDR1 is LNHDA, CDR2 SQIVND, per germline (reference sequence). Trimming stripped 4 bases from V and 3 bases from J, with 12 bases between. CDR3 sequence (DNA): TGTGCCAGTAGTAAAGGGGAACAATACACTGAAGCTTTCTTT. Amino acids: CASSKGEQYTEAFF.

This clonotype was counted many times. One end of the junction does not line up with germline, which may come from a read error. The chain carries TRBV7-7 and TRBJ2-2; a weak D match, TRBD1 (7 bases). Germline CDR1 and CDR2: SSHAT and FNYEAQ (reference sequence). The CDR3 totals 13 residues. The CDR3 loop is CASSRGVAGELFF. In DNA, the CDR3 is TGTGCTAGCAGCAGGGGGGTAGCCGGGGAGCTGTTTTTT.

Many counts were recorded for this clonotype. Mismatch with germline at one junction end may stem from a read error. V gene TRBV5-1 combines with J gene TRBJ2-5; 7 nucleotides match TRBD1. The germline gives CDR1 SGHRS, CDR2 YFSETQ. The CDR3 is 14 residues long. CDR3 sequence: CASSLRTGEETQYF. In DNA, the CDR3 is TGTGCCAGCAGCTTAAGAACAGGGGAAGAGACCCAGTACTTC. The full variable domain, in which reference TRBV5-1 and TRBJ2-5 provide the parts outside the CDR3, is KAGVTQTPRYLIKTRGQQVTLSCSPISGHRSVSWYQQTPGQGLQFLFEYFSETQRNKGNFPGRFSGRQFSNSRSEMNVSTLELGDSALYLCASSLRTGEETQYFGPGTRLLVL.